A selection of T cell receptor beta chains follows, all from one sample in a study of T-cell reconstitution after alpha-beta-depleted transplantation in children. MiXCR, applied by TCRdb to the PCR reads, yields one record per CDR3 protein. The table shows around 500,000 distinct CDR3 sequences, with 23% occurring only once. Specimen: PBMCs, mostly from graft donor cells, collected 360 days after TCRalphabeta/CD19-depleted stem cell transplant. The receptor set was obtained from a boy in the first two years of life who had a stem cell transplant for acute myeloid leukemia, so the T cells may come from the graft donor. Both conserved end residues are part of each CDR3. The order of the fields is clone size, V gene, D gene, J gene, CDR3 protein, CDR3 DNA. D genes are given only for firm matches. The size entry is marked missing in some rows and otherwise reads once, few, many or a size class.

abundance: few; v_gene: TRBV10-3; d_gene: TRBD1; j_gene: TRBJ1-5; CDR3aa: CAISESERTGDQPQHF; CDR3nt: TGTGCCATCAGTGAGTCGGAAAGGACAGGGGATCAGCCCCAGCATTTT
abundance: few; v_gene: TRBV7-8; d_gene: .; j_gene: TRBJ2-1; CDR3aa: CAGGRGGDEQFF; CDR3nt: TGTGCCGGAGGAAGGGGAGGAGATGAGCAGTTCTTC
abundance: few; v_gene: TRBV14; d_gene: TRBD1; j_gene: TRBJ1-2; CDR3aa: CASSQEDRPIYGYTF; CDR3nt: TGTGCCAGCAGCCAAGAGGACAGGCCGATTTATGGCTACACCTTC
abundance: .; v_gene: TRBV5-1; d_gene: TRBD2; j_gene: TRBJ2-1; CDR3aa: CASSGGAGPYNEQFF; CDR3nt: TGCGCCAGCAGTGGCGGAGCGGGGCCCTACAATGAGCAGTTCTTC
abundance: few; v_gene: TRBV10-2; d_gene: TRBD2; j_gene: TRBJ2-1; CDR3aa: CASSEAGGPGEQFF; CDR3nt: TGCGCCAGCAGTGAAGCGGGGGGGCCGGGTGAGCAGTTCTTC
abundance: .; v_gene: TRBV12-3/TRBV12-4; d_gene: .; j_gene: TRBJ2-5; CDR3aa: CASSSQIRLVAKGETQYF; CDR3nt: TGTGCCAGCAGTTCCCAAATAAGACTAGTCGCTAAAGGGGAGACCCAGTACTTC
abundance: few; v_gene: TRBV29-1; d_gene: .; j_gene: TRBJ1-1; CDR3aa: CSVDEGTEAFF; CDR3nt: TGCAGCGTTGACGAGGGGACGGAAGCTTTCTTT
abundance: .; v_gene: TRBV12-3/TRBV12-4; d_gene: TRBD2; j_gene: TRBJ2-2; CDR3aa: CASSLAIAGATRTGELFF; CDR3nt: TGTGCCAGCAGTTTAGCCATAGCGGGGGCCACCCGCACCGGGGAGCTGTTTTTT
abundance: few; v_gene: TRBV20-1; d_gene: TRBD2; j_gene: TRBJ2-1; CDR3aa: CSASPGGLINEQFF; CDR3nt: TGCAGTGCTAGCCCGGGGGGGCTGATTAATGAGCAGTTCTTC
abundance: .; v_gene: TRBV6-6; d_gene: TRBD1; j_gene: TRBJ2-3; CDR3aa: CASSLLAGGQYF; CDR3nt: TGTGCCAGCAGCCTACTCGCAGGGGGGCAGTATTTT
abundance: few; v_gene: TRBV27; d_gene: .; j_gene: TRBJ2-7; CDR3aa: CASNPYRSRYEQYF; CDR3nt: TGTGCCAGCAACCCCTACAGGTCTCGGTACGAGCAGTACTTC
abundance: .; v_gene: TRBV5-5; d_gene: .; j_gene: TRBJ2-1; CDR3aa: CASSSETRVVVHEQFF; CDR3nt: TGTGCCAGCAGCTCCGAGACTAGGGTGGTCGTCCATGAGCAGTTCTTC
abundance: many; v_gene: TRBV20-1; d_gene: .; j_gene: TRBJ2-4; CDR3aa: CSASGTINIQYF; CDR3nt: TGCAGTGCTAGTGGGACCATCAACATTCAGTACTTC
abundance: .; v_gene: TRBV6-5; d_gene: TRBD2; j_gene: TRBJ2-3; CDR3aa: CASSYDWTSGGSNTQYF; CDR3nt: TGTGCCAGCAGTTACGACTGGACTAGCGGGGGGTCGAATACGCAGTATTTT
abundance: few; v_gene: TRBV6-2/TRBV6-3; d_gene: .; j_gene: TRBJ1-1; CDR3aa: CASSYGPDGSLTEAFF; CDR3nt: TGTGCCAGCAGTTACGGGCCAGATGGGTCCCTCACTGAAGCTTTCTTT
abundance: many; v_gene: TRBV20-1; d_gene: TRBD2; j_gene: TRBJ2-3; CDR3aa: CSGTSGGTTDTQYF; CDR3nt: TGCAGTGGGACTAGCGGGGGGACCACAGATACGCAGTATTTT
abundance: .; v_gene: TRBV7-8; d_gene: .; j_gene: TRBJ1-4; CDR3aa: CASSLAGSEKLFF; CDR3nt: TGTGCCAGCAGCTTAGCTGGGAGTGAAAAACTGTTTTTT
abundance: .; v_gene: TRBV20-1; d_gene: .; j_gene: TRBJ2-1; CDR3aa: CSARDYRGPGSEQFF; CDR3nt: TGCAGTGCTAGAGATTATAGAGGGCCGGGGAGTGAGCAGTTCTTC
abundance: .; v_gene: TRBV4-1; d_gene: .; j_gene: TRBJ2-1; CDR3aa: CASSQGSGAFYNEQFF; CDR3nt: TGCGCCAGCAGCCAAGGTTCGGGGGCGTTCTACAATGAGCAGTTCTTC
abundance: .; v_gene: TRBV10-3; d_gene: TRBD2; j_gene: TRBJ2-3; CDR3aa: CAISGGLAPDTQYF; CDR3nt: TGTGCCATCAGTGGGGGACTAGCTCCAGATACGCAGTATTTT
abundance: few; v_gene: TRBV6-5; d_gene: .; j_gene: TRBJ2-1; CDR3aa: CASSYSIVSLNEQFF; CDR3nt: TGTGCCAGCAGTTACTCGATCGTGTCCCTTAATGAGCAGTTCTTC
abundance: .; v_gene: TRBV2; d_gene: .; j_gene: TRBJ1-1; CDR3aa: CASGTSLPRTEAFF; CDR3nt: TGTGCCAGCGGCACGTCCCTCCCGCGGACTGAAGCTTTCTTT
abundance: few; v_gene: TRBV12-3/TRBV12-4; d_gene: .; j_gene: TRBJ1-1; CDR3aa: CASSFRTGQENTEAFF; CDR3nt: TGTGCCAGCAGTTTTCGAACAGGGCAGGAGAACACTGAAGCTTTCTTT
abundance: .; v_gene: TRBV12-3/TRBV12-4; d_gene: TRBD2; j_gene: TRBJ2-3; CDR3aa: CASSIGGAPDTQYF; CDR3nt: TGTGCCAGCAGTATCGGGGGGGCCCCAGATACGCAGTATTTT
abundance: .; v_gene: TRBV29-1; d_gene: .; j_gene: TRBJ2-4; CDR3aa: CSVGVGGENIQYF; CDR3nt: TGCAGCGTTGGGGTCGGGGGAGAAAACATTCAGTACTTC
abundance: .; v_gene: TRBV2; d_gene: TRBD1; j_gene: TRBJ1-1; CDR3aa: CASSEREDRFYTEAFF; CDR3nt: TGTGCCAGCAGTGAGAGGGAGGACAGGTTCTACACTGAAGCTTTCTTT
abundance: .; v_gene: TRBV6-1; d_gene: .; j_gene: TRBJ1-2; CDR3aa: CASGKEQGRGGYTF; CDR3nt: TGTGCCAGTGGCAAGGAACAGGGCCGCGGCGGCTACACCTTC
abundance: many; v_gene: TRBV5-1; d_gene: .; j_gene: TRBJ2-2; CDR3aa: CASSLAWTQNTGELFF; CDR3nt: TGCGCCAGCAGCTTGGCCTGGACACAGAACACCGGGGAGCTGTTTTTT
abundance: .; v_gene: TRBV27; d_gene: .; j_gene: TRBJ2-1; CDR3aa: CASSLGPGSGTYNEQFF; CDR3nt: TGTGCCAGCAGTTTAGGGCCGGGAAGCGGGACATACAATGAGCAGTTCTTC
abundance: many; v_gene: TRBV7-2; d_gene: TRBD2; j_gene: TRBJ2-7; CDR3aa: CASSSGTRAYEQYF; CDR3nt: TGTGCCAGCAGTTCCGGGACTAGAGCCTACGAGCAGTACTTC
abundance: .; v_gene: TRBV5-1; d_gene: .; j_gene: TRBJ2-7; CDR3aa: CASSSRDGKHEQYF; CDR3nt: TGCGCCAGCAGCTCCCGGGACGGTAAACACGAGCAGTACTTC
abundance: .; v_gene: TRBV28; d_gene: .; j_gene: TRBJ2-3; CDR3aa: CASSPVPRGADTQYF; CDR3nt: TGTGCCAGCAGTCCCGTACCCAGGGGAGCAGATACGCAGTATTTT
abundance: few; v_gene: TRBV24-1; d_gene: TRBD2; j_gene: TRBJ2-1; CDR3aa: CATSRRGGTYNEQFF; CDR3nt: TGTGCCACCAGTCGTCGCGGGGGGACCTACAATGAGCAGTTCTTC
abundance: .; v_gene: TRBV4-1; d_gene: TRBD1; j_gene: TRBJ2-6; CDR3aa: CASSLAGTVYSGANVLTF; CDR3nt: TGCGCCAGCAGCCTTGCCGGGACAGTGTACTCTGGGGCCAACGTCCTGACTTTC